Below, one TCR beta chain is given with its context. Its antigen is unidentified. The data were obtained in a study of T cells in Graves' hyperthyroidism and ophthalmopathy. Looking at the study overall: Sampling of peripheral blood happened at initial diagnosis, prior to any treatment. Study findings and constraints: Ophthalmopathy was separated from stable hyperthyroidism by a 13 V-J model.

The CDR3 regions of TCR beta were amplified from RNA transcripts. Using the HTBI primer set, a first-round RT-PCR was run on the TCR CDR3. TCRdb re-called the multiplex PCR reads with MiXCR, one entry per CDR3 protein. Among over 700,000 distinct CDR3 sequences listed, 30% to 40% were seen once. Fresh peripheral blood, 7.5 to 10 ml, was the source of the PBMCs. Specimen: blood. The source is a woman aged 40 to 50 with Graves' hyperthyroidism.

The CDR3 here is CASSPTSVYSGNTIYF. The CDR3 region has the DNA TGTGCCAGCTCACCAACGTCGGTTTACTCTGGAAACACCATATATTTT. The V call is TRBV18, the J call TRBJ1-3; D gene unclear. Deletions cut 2 bases from V and 0 bases from J, with 11 bases between. The V gene's germline CDR1 is KGHSH and CDR2 LQKENI. CDR3 size: 16 residues.